The T cell receptor (beta chain) described here comes from a study of shared clonotypes between healthy human individuals. V was cut by 5 bases and J by 5 bases, with 20 bases left in between. This CDR3 is 16 amino acids long. The germline V gene has CDR1 SGHTA and CDR2 FQGTGA. Template for every sorted-subset replicate PCR totaled approximately 200 ng DNA, approximately 30,000 T cell genomes. The assay was immunoSEQ multiplex PCR, and TCRdb's table has in-frame clones only and misses some. Of about 2.1 million clones in the sample, about 94% were seen once. The naive CD8 population came from CD45RO-negative cells selected for CCR7, without terminally differentiated effector memory CD45RA+ cells.

The gene calls are TRBV7-3 and TRBJ2-3, with D possibly being TRBD1 (5 bases). The receptor was derived from a man aged 18 to 29 in good health. Some clones in this sample may be carry-over from other donors' samples. The sequenced material came from naive CD8+ T cells from PBMCs. The CDR3 loop reads CASSAKGQKLRDTQYF. The CDR3 DNA follows: TGTGCCAGCAGCGCGAAGGGGCAGAAATTAAGAGATACGCAGTATTTT.